This entry is about one TCR beta chain. The sample belongs to a study of blood T cell repertoires in COVID-19. Study context: Sites across the United States, Italy and Spain contributed samples from acute and convalescent COVID-19. Sources were T cells, B-cell-depleted T cells, or PBMCs; the material itself was cDNA or gDNA.

Germline V gene sequence: CDR1 MNHNY, CDR2 SVGAGI (reference sequence). Trimming took off 2 bases at V and 0 bases at J, with 11 bases between the two ends. CDR3 length: 16 amino acids. In the authors' methods: Estimated nucleated cell counts came from reference gene primer amplification. The data were produced by immunoSEQ multiplex PCR, yet TCRdb's version contains in-frame clones alone and is incomplete. V and J calls and clone size come straight from that table; D and trimming were deduced from the DNA. The sample lists a few hundred thousand clones, around 87% seen once, with about 2.2% in the top ten.

Sequencing was carried out using peripheral blood. The source is a woman younger than 45 who had recovered from COVID-19. The rearrangement joins TRBV6-6 to TRBJ1-3; D gene unclear. This chain's CDR3 is CASSYDARYSGNTIYF. CDR3 coding DNA: TGTGCCAGCAGTTACGATGCTAGGTACTCTGGAAACACCATATATTTT.